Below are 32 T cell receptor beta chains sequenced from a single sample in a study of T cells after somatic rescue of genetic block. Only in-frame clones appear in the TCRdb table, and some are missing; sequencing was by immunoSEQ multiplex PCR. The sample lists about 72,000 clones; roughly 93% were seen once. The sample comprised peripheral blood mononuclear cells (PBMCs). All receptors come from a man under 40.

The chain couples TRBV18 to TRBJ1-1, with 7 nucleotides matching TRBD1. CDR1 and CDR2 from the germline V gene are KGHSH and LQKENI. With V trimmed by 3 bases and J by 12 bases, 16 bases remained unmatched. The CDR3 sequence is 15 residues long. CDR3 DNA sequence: TGTGCCAGCTCACCGGCTCGGGACAGTATAACTGATACTTTCTTT. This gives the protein CASSPARDSITDTFF.

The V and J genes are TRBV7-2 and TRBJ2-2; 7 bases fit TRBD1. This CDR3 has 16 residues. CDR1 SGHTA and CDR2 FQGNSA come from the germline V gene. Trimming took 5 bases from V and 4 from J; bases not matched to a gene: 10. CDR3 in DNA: TGTGCCAGCAGCCATAACGACAGGGTTCGCACCGGGGAGCTGTTTTTT. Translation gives CASSHNDRVRTGELFF.

The CDR3 loop reads CASSQRTGPRYEQYF. CDR3 nucleotide sequence: TGCGCCAGCAGCCAGAGGACAGGGCCACGCTACGAGCAGTACTTC. V usage is TRBV4-1 and J usage is TRBJ2-7, with 8 positions matching TRBD1. Germline V CDR1 and CDR2: MGHRA, YSYEKL. The CDR3 extends over 15 amino acids. The junction had 7 bases not matched to a gene; V was cut back by 3 bases and J by 3 bases.

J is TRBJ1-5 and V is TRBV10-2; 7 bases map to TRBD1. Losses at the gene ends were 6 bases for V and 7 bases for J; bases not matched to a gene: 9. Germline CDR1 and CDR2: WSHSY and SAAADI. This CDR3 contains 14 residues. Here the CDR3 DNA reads TGCGCCAGCAGCCACAGGGGAGGTTCCCAGCCCCAGCATTTT. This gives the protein CASSHRGGSQPQHF.

In nucleotides, the CDR3 is TGTGCCATCAGTGAGTCGGAGACAGTGGGGTATGGCTACACCTTC. Translation gives CAISESETVGYGYTF. The chain joins TRBV10-3 to TRBJ1-2; a possible D gene is TRBD1 (5 bases). Germline assignment: CDR1 ENHRY and CDR2 SYGVKD. Deletions cut 0 bases from V and 5 bases from J, with 13 bases between. The CDR3 has 15 amino acids.

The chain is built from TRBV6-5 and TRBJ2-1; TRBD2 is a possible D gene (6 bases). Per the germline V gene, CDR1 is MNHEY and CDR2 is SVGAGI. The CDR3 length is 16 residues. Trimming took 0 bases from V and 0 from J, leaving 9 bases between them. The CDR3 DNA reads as TGTGCCAGCAGTTACTCGGCGGGGAGCTCCTACAATGAGCAGTTCTTC. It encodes CASSYSAGSSYNEQFF.

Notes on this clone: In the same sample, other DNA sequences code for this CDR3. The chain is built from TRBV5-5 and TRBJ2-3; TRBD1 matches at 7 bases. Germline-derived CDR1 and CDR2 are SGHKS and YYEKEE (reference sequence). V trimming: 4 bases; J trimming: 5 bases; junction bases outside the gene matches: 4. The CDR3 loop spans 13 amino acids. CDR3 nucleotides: TGTGCCAGCAGCAGGGGGCCGGGAGATACGCAGTATTTT. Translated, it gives CASSRGPGDTQYF.

Written as DNA, the CDR3 is TGTGCCAGCATTGGGGGTGCCCCAACTAATGAAAAACTGTTTTTT. Its translation is CASIGGAPTNEKLFF. The chain joins TRBV28 to TRBJ1-4; tentatively, D is TRBD1 (5 bases). Trimming left V 7 bases short and J 0 bases short, with 12 bases between. Germline values: CDR1 MDHEN, CDR2 SYDVKM. The length of the CDR3 is 15 residues.

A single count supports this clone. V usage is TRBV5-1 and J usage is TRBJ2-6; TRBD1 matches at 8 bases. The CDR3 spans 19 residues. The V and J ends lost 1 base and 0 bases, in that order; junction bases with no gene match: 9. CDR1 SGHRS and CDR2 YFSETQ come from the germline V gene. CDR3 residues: CASSLWGTGDYSGANVLTF. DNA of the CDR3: TGCGCCAGCAGCTTGTGGGGGACAGGTGATTACTCTGGGGCCAACGTCCTGACTTTC.

CDR3 bases: TGTGCCAGCAGCTGGAGGGCCGGGACAGGGTCCTACGAGCAGTACTTC. Translated, it gives CASSWRAGTGSYEQYF. The gene calls are TRBV7-9 and TRBJ2-7; the match to TRBD1 covers 9 bases. Losses at the gene ends were 4 bases for V and 1 base for J; bases not matched to a gene: 8. The V gene's germline CDR1 is SEHNR and CDR2 FQNEAQ (reference sequence). This CDR3 spans 16 amino acids.

The CDR3 region has the DNA TGTGCCAGCAGCTCCTACGGGGGCGGGCAAGAGACCCAGTACTTC. It encodes CASSSYGGGQETQYF. The chain employs TRBV11-2 and TRBJ2-5; D may match TRBD1 or TRBD2 (6 bases each). The germline V and J ends were trimmed by 4 bases and 2 bases, with 14 bases remaining between them. Germline-derived CDR1 and CDR2 are SGHAT and FQNNGV. The CDR3 length is 15 residues.

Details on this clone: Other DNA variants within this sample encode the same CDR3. The CDR3 coding sequence is TGTGCCAGCAGCTTAGGTGGCACAGATACGCAGTATTTT. It translates to CASSLGGTDTQYF. The chain uses TRBV7-9 and TRBJ2-3; D gene ambiguous. V lost 1 base, J lost 1 base, and 3 bases lay in between. The germline gives CDR1 SEHNR, CDR2 FQNEAQ (reference sequence). The CDR3 runs 13 residues.

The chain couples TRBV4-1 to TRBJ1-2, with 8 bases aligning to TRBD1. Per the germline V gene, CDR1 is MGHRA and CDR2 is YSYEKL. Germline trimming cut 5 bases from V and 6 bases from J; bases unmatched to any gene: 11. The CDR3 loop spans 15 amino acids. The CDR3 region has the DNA TGCGCCAGCAGCTACCCCGGGACAGGCTCCGATGGCTACACCTTC. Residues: CASSYPGTGSDGYTF.

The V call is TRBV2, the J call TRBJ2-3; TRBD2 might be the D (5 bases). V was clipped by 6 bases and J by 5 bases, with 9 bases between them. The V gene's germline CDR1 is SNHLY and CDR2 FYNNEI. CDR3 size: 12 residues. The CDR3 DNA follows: TGTGCCAGCAGGGAACGGGGAGATACGCAGTATTTT. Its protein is CASRERGDTQYF.

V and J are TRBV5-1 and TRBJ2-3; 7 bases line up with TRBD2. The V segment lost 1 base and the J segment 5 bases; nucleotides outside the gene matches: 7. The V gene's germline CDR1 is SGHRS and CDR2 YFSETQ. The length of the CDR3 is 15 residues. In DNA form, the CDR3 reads TGCGCCAGCAGCTTGAATGCGGGGGTTGGAGATACGCAGTATTTT. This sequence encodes CASSLNAGVGDTQYF.

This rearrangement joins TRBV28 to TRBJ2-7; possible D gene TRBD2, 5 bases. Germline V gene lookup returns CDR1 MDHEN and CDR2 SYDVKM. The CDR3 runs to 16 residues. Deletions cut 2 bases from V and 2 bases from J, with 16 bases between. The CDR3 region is CASSLPPRGSAYEQYF. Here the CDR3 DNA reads TGTGCCAGCAGTTTACCCCCTCGAGGGAGTGCCTACGAGCAGTACTTC. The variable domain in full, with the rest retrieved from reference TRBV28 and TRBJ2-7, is DVKVTQSSRYLVKRTGEKVFLECVQDMDHENMFWYRQDPGLGLRLIYFSYDVKMKEKGDIPEGYSVSREKKERFSLILESASTNQTSMYLCASSLPPRGSAYEQYFGPGTRLTVT.

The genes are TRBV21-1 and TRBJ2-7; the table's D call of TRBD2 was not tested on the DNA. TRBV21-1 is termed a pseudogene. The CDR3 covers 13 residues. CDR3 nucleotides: TGTGCCAGCAGCAAATTGGCGGGGCTCGAGCAGTACTTC. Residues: CASSKLAGLEQYF.

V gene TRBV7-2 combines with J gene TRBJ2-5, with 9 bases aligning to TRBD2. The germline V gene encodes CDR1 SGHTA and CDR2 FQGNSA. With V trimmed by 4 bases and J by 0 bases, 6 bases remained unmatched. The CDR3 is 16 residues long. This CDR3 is CASSSGTSWYQETQYF. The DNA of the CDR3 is TGTGCCAGCAGCTCCGGGACTAGCTGGTACCAAGAGACCCAGTACTTC.

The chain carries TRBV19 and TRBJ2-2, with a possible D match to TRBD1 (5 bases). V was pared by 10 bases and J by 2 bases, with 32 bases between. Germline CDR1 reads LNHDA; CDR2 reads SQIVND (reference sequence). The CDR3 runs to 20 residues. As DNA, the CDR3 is TGTGCCACCCTAGAATCCCTCAGGGTCGTAGGTCCTCTAAACACCGGGGAGCTGTTTTTT. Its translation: CATLESLRVVGPLNTGELFF. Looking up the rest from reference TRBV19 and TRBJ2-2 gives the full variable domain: DGGITQSPKYLFRKEGQNVTLSCEQNLNHDAMYWYRQDPGQGLRLIYYSQIVNDFQKGDIAEGYSVSREKKESFPLTVTSAQKNPTAFYLCATLESLRVVGPLNTGELFFGEGSRLTVL.

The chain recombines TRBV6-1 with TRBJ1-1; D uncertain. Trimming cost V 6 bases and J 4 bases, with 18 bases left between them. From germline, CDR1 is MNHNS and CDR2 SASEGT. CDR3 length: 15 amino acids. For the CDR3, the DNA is TGTGCCAGCAGGGGTCAGCGTCAGGCAGTCACTGAAGCTTTCTTT. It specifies CASRGQRQAVTEAFF.

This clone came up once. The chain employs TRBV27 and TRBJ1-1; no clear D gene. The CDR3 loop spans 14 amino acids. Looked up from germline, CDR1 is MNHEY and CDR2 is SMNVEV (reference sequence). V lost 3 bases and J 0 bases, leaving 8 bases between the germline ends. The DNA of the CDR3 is TGTGCCAGCAGTTTTCACAGCATGAACACTGAAGCTTTCTTT. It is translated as CASSFHSMNTEAFF.

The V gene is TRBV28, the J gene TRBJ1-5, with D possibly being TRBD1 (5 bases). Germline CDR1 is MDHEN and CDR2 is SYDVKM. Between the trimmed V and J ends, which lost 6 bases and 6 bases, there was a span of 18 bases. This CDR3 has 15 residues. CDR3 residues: CASSQTDLPFQPQHF. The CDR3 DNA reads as TGTGCCAGCAGCCAGACAGACCTCCCTTTTCAGCCCCAGCATTTT.

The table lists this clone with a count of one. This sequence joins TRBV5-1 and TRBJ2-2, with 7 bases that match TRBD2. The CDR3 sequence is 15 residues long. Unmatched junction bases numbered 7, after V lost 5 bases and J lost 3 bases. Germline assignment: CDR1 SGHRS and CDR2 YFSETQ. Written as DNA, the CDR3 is TGCGCCAGCAGGACCGGGACTACCTACACCGGGGAGCTGTTTTTT. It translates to CASRTGTTYTGELFF.

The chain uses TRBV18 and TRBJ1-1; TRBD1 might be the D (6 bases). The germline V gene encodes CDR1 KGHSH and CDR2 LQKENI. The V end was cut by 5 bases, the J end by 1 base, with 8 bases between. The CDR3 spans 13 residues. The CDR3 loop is CASSRQENTEAFF. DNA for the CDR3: TGTGCCAGCTCAAGACAGGAGAACACTGAAGCTTTCTTT.

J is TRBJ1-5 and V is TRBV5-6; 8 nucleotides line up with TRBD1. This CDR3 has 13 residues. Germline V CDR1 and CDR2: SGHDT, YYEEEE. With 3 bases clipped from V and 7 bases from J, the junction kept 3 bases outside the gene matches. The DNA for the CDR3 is TGTGCCAGCAGCTCGGGACAGGAGCAGCCCCAGCATTTT. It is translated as CASSSGQEQPQHF.

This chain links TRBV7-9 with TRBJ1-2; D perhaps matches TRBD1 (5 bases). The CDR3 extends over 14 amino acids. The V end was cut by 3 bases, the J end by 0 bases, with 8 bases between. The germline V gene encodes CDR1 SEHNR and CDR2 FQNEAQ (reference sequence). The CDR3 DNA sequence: TGTGCCAGCAGCTTGGGGGATCCTAACTATGGCTACACCTTC. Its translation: CASSLGDPNYGYTF.

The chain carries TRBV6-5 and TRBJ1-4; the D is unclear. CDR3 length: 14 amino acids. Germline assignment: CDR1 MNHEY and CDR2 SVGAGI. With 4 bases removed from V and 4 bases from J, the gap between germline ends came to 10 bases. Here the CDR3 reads CASSSGGFNEKLFF. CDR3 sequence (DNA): TGTGCCAGCAGTTCTGGCGGGTTTAATGAAAAACTGTTTTTT.

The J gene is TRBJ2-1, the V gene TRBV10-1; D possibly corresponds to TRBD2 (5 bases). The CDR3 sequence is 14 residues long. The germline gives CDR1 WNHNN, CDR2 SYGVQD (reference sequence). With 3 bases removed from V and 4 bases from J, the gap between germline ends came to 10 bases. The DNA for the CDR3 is TGCGCCAGCAGTGACGGTAGCGTTTACAATGAGCAGTTCTTC. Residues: CASSDGSVYNEQFF.

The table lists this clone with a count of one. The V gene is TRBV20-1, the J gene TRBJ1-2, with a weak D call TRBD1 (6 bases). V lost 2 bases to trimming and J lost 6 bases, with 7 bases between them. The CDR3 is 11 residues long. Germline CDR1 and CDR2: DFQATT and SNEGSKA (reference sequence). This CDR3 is CSARRQDGYTF. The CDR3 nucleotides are TGCAGTGCTAGAAGACAGGATGGCTACACCTTC.

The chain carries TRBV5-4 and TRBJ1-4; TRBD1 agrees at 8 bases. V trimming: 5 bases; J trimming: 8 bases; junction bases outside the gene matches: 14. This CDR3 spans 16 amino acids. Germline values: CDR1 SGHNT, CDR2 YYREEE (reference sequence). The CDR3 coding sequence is TGTGCCAGCAGTCAGAGGGGTCAGGGGGCTGCGGAAAAACTGTTTTTT. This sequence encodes CASSQRGQGAAEKLFF.

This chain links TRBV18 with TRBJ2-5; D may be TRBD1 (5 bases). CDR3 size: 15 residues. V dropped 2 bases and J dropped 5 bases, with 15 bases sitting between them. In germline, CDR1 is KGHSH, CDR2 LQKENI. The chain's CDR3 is CASSPLGENGETQYF. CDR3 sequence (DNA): TGTGCCAGCTCACCATTAGGGGAAAACGGGGAGACCCAGTACTTC.

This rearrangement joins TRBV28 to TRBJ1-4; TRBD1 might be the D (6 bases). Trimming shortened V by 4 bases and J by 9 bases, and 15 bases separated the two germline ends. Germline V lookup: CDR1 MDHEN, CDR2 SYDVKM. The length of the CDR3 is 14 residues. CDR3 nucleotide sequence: TGTGCCAGCAGTTCTCAAGCCGGGACAAAAAAACTGTTTTTT. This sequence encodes CASSSQAGTKKLFF.